The sequence of this T cell receptor (beta chain) was determined in a study of blood T cell repertoires in COVID-19 (dated by TCRdb to between 2020 and 2021). With regard to the full study: Collaborator samples came from the United States, Italy and Spain and covered acute and convalescent phases of COVID-19. Subjects who had been exposed to COVID-19, were actively infected with it, or had recovered from it provided the deeply sampled blood TCRbeta repertoires that made up the dataset. The repertoires were made available in a free public database intended to serve as a resource for research on the immune response to SARS-CoV-2. The samples were drawn from the first 160 participants of the ongoing ImmuneRACE study and from 1,200 or so subjects provided by 6 global collaborators. Where HLA class I and class II types were available, the types were taken from metadata supplied by the sample provider, not from assay-based typing. Nearly every sample came with metadata listing a de-identified subject ID, COVID-19 status, age in years and sex. The material from the prospective study consisted of cDNA or gDNA derived from T cells, B-cell-depleted T cells, or PBMCs. The research as a whole found: Clinical and demographic metadata were provided uncurated, with the amount varying by source and participant.

Germline trimming amounts to 3 bases on V and 10 bases on J, with 7 as the count of junction bases outside the gene matches. Including cysteine and phenylalanine, the CDR3 has 15 amino acids. Only CDR3 DNA is held: 45 bases, read in frame from base 1. The germline V gene encodes CDR1 LNHDA and CDR2 SQIVND (reference sequence). Collaborating institutions collected whole blood in K2EDTA tubes following their own protocols. For TCRbeta analysis, collaborator samples were shipped as frozen whole blood, as isolated PBMCs, or as DNA extracted from either sample type. About this clone: No antigen is known for it. Qualities for individual bases were not recorded, and no much larger clone is one base off.

The immunoSEQ Assay, a bias-controlled multiplex PCR, was used to amplify TCRbeta CDR3 regions from genomic DNA. Per the original workflow: Within the assay, amplification of reference gene primers was used to estimate how many nucleated cells each sample contained. Sequence reads were collapsed and filtered to measure the absolute abundance of every unique TCRbeta CDR3 rearrangement. For each sample, productive Simpson clonality was calculated as the square root of Simpson's diversity index across productive rearrangements. TCRdb took over this immuneACCESS table, retaining in-frame rearrangements with V and J assigned. Such tables are incomplete; in checked studies, under half of the missing clones stem from an unresolved V gene, and the remainder is unexplained. Clone size and V and J calls were adopted from that table, with D and trimming inferred from the DNA. This sample gives approximately 190,000 clones in total; 80% to 85% of them show up just once. The ten largest clones represent about 6% of the sample.

Sequencing was carried out using peripheral blood. This chain joins TRBV19 to TRBJ1-4; 11 central bases correspond to TRBD1. This receptor was obtained from a woman aged 40 to 49 with acute or convalescent COVID-19. Here the CDR3 is given as CASSIRGQGDGKLFF. At the DNA level, the sequence is TGTGCCAGTAGTATTAGGGGACAGGGGGACGGAAAACTGTTTTTT.